This T cell receptor beta chain emerged from a study of T cells in Graves' hyperthyroidism and ophthalmopathy. Study-level information: Blood was drawn when the patient was first diagnosed and still untreated.

This sample holds PBMCs from about 10 ml fresh peripheral blood. Regions amplified from RNA transcripts were the TCR beta CDR3 regions. First-round RT-PCR targeting the TCR CDR3 was performed with the HTBI primer set. TCRdb re-called the multiplex PCR reads through MiXCR, storing one row per CDR3 protein. This repertoire shows a few hundred thousand distinct CDR3 sequences, under 15% found once; its top ten account for around a third. This clonotype was seen at least ten times. The CDR3 is 16 amino acids. The germline gives CDR1 MGHDK, CDR2 SYGVNS. Trimming shortened V by 1 base and J by 0 bases, and 13 bases separated the two germline ends.

Sequenced material: blood. The sequence was obtained from a woman younger than 45 with Graves' hyperthyroidism. This chain joins TRBV25-1 and TRBJ2-7, with a weak D call TRBD1 (6 bases). The DNA for the CDR3 is TGTGCCAGCAGTGAATCGGGCAGGGGAACCTCCTACGAGCAGTACTTC. Protein sequence: CASSESGRGTSYEQYF.